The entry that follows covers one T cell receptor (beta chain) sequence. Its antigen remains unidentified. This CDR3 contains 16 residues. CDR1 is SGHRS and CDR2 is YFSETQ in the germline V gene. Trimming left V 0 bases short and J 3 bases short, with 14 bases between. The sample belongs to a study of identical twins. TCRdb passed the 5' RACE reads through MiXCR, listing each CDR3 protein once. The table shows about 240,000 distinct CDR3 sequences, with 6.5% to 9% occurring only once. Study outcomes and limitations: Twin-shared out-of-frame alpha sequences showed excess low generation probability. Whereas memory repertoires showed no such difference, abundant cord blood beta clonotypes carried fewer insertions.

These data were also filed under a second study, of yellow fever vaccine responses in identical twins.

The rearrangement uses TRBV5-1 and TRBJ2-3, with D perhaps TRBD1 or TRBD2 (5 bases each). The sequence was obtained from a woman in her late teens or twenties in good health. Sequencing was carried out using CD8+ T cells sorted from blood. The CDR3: CASSLAGRGVTDTQYF. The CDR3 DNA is TGCGCCAGCAGCTTGGCCGGACGAGGGGTTACAGATACGCAGTATTTT.